This entry is about one T cell receptor (beta chain). Which cohort a participant joined came from the clinical history participants gave. These data belong to a study of blood T cell repertoires in COVID-19. The CDR3 sequence is 12 residues long. Trimming pared 6 bases from V and 8 bases from J, leaving 13 bases between. The germline gives CDR1 SGHTA, CDR2 FQGNSA. Repertoires were generated with immunoSEQ multiplex PCR, while TCRdb's copy carries only in-frame clones and drops some. The sample lists fewer than 200,000 clones, over 80% seen once, with 3% to 3.5% in the top ten. This TCR derives from a woman aged 25 to 45 who had been exposed to COVID-19. Sequenced material: PBMCs or T cells enriched from blood (not recorded which). V gene TRBV7-2 combines with J gene TRBJ1-1, with D possibly TRBD1 on 6 matching bases. The CDR3 is CASRLVQGEAFF. CDR3 in DNA: TGTGCCAGCAGACTCGTGCAGGGGGAAGCTTTCTTT.